The 3 T cell receptor beta chains below all came from one sample that was sequenced in a study of blood T cell repertoires in COVID-19. Method: immunoSEQ multiplex PCR; TCRdb's copy keeps in-frame clones and lacks some. Among approximately 670,000 clones listed, around 89% were seen once. The specimen was peripheral blood. These receptors were obtained from a woman between 18 and 30 years old with acute or convalescent COVID-19.

V gene TRBV5-1 combines with J gene TRBJ1-3; D is unclear. CDR3 length: 13 residues. Per the germline V gene, CDR1 is SGHRS and CDR2 is YFSETQ. V shed 4 bases and J shed 0 bases, with 5 bases lying between them. The CDR3 DNA reads as TGCGCCAGCAGCGTCAGCTCTGGAAACACCATATATTTT. Amino acids: CASSVSSGNTIYF.

This clone was detected once. The gene calls are TRBV12-3 or TRBV12-4 and TRBJ1-1; D remains ambiguous. The V end was cut by 7 bases, the J end by 7 bases, with 13 bases between. CDR3 size: 12 residues. Here the CDR3 DNA reads TGTGCCAGCACCTCCGTGAGGTTTGAAGCTTTCTTT. Amino acids: CASTSVRFEAFF.

V usage is TRBV6-5 and J usage is TRBJ1-4; D unresolved. Between the trimmed V and J ends, which lost 7 bases and 7 bases, there was a span of 13 bases. The germline CDR1 and CDR2 sequences are MNHEY and SVGAGI. The CDR3 sequence is 13 residues long. For the CDR3, the DNA is TGTGCCAGCAAGCGGGCAGCTACTGAAAAACTGTTTTTT. This gives the protein CASKRAATEKLFF.